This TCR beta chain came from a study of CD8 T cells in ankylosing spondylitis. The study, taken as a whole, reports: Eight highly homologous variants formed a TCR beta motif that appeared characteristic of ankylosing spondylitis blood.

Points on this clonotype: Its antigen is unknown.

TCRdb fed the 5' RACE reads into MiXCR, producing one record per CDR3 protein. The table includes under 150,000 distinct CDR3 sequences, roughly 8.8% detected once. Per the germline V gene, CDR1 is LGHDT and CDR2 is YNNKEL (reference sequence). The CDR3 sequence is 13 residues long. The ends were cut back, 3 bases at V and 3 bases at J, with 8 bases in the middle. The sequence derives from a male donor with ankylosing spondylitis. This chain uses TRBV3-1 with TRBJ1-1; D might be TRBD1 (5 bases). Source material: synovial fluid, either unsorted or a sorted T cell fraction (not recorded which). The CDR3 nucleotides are TGTGCCAGCAGCCAGGGACTTTACACTGAAGCTTTCTTT. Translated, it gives CASSQGLYTEAFF.